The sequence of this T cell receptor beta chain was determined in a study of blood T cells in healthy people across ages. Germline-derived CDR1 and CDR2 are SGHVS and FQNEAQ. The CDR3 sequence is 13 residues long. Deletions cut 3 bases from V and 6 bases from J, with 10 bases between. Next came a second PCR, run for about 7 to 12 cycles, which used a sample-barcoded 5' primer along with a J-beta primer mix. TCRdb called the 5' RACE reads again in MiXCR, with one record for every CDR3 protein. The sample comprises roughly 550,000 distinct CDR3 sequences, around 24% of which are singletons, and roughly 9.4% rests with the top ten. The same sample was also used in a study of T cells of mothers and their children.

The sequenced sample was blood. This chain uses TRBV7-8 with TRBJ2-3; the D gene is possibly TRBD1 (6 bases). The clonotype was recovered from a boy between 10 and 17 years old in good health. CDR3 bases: TGTGCCAGCAGCTTTCAGAGGGGGGATACGCAGTATTTT. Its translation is CASSFQRGDTQYF.